The 16 T cell receptor beta chains listed next were all sequenced from one sample in a study of cytomegalovirus exposure and HLA in healthy donors. With 60 Vbeta and 13 Jbeta primers, the PCR was carried out. Profiled with immunoSEQ multiplex PCR; TCRdb holds only in-frame clones, not every one. The sample lists about 160,000 clones, roughly 89% seen once, with 0.8% to 1% in the top ten. Sequencing input: PBMCs. These receptors all stem from a woman in her 30s in good health and CMV-seronegative.

The chain's CDR3 is CATSRGRASYNEQFF. The CDR3 DNA reads TGTGCCACCAGCAGGGGCAGGGCCTCGTACAATGAGCAGTTCTTC. This sequence joins TRBV15 and TRBJ2-1; D perhaps matches TRBD1 (5 bases). V lost 3 bases, J lost 4 bases, and 13 bases lay in between. CDR3 size: 15 residues. Germline values: CDR1 LNHNV, CDR2 YYDKDF (reference sequence).

V and J are TRBV7-3 and TRBJ2-5, with TRBD2 matching over 14 bases. The CDR3 sequence is 16 residues long. Germline values: CDR1 SGHTA, CDR2 FQGTGA. Trimming removed 4 bases from V and 5 bases from J; junction bases left unmatched: 6. CDR3 sequence reads: CASSSGLAGVGETQYF. CDR3 bases: TGTGCCAGCAGCTCGGGACTAGCGGGAGTTGGGGAGACCCAGTACTTC.

The V gene is TRBV14, the J gene TRBJ1-1; D is ambiguous. The V and J ends lost 1 base and 0 bases respectively, with 9 bases between them. CDR3 size: 15 residues. Germline-derived CDR1 and CDR2 are SGHDN and FVKESK. The CDR3 sequence is CASSQVTGMNTEAFF. DNA of the CDR3: TGTGCCAGCAGCCAAGTGACGGGGATGAACACTGAAGCTTTCTTT. Drawing the rest from reference TRBV14 and TRBJ1-1, the complete variable domain is EAGVTQFPSHSVIEKGQTVTLRCDPISGHDNLYWYRRVMGKEIKFLLHFVKESKQDESGMPNNRFLAERTGGTYSTLKVQPAELEDSGVYFCASSQVTGMNTEAFFGQGTRLTVV.

This chain connects TRBV10-3 to TRBJ1-5, with D uncertain. The CDR3 extends over 13 amino acids. The V end lost 5 bases, the J end lost 0 bases, and 5 bases lay between the germline ends. Looked up from germline, CDR1 is ENHRY and CDR2 is SYGVKD. The CDR3 nucleotides are TGTGCCATCAGTCGAGATAGCAATCAGCCCCAGCATTTT. Residues: CAISRDSNQPQHF.

The rearrangement links TRBV19 to TRBJ2-1, with TRBD1 identical over 10 bases. Germline loops: CDR1 LNHDA, CDR2 SQIVND (reference sequence). CDR3 length: 17 amino acids. J lost 4 bases, V lost 1 base, and 7 bases had no gene match. The CDR3 DNA sequence: TGTGCCAGTAGTATAGTCTTACCGGGACAGGGGTACAATGAGCAGTTCTTC. Amino acid sequence: CASSIVLPGQGYNEQFF.

The chain links TRBV19 to TRBJ1-1; D perhaps matches TRBD1 (6 bases). Germline CDR1 is LNHDA and CDR2 is SQIVND (reference sequence). The CDR3 contains 13 residues. The ends were cut back, 9 bases at V and 8 bases at J, with 19 bases in the middle. This chain's CDR3 is CASISGGATEAFF. The CDR3 DNA is TGTGCCAGCATCAGTGGGGGGGCAACCGAAGCTTTCTTT.

The genes are TRBV6-6 and TRBJ1-1; the D gene is possibly TRBD1 (6 bases). The V end was cut by 0 bases, the J end by 1 base, with 9 bases between. Germline V gene sequence: CDR1 MNHNY, CDR2 SVGAGI (reference sequence). CDR3 size: 15 residues. Here the CDR3 reads CASSYSAGANTEAFF. In nucleotides, the CDR3 is TGTGCCAGCAGTTACTCGGCAGGGGCGAACACTGAAGCTTTCTTT.

This rearrangement joins TRBV7-9 to TRBJ1-3; TRBD1 matches 12 bases. CDR3 size: 15 residues. Germline lookup yields CDR1 SEHNR and CDR2 FQNEAQ (reference sequence). Losses at the gene ends were 7 bases for V and 2 bases for J; bases not matched to a gene: 3. CDR3 sequence reads: CASTGTGGTGNTIYF. DNA of the CDR3: TGTGCCAGCACGGGGACAGGGGGCACTGGAAACACCATATATTTT.

This rearrangement joins TRBV10-2 to TRBJ2-5; D is possibly TRBD1 (6 bases). With 6 bases removed from V and 2 bases from J, the gap between germline ends came to 13 bases. The CDR3 has 14 residues. Germline V gene sequence: CDR1 WSHSY, CDR2 SAAADI. DNA of the CDR3: TGCGCCAGCAGCGGGGTAGGGACACAAGAGACCCAGTACTTC. Translated: CASSGVGTQETQYF.

The chain employs TRBV7-2 and TRBJ2-5, with a possible D match to TRBD2 (5 bases). The closer fit of TRBJ2-7 to the DNA end suggests the J call may be wrong. CDR1 and CDR2 from the germline V gene are SGHTA and FQGNSA. The CDR3 has 16 residues. CDR3 protein: CASSLVGGGSSYEQYF. CDR3 sequence (DNA): TGTGCCAGCAGCTTAGTAGGCGGAGGAAGCTCCTACGAGCAGTACTTC.

The V call is TRBV14, the J call TRBJ2-1; TRBD1 might be the D (6 bases). The ends were cut back, 4 bases at V and 7 bases at J, with 14 bases in the middle. The germline V gene encodes CDR1 SGHDN and CDR2 FVKESK. CDR3 length: 14 amino acids. CDR3 in DNA: TGTGCCAGCAGCCCCCTGGCAGGGGTGAATGAGCAGTTCTTC. Amino acid sequence: CASSPLAGVNEQFF.

This clone was detected only once. This chain joins TRBV19 and TRBJ1-2; D remains ambiguous. Germline lookup yields CDR1 LNHDA and CDR2 SQIVND (reference sequence). CDR3 length: 14 residues. The ends were cut back, 6 bases at V and 0 bases at J, with 11 bases in the middle. The CDR3 DNA reads as TGTGCCAGTAGGATGAGGGCAACTAACTATGGCTACACCTTC. This sequence encodes CASRMRATNYGYTF.

CDR3 sequence (DNA): TGTGCCAGCAGTCTCAGCGGGAGCGGCCAAGAGACCCAGTACTTC. It translates to CASSLSGSGQETQYF. The rearrangement joins TRBV28 to TRBJ2-5, with 8 bases fitting TRBD2. The CDR3 contains 15 residues. The V segment lost 5 bases and the J segment 1 base; nucleotides outside the gene matches: 6. Germline V CDR1 and CDR2: MDHEN, SYDVKM.

The V and J genes are TRBV6-6 and TRBJ1-4; perhaps TRBD1 as D (6 bases). The CDR3 is 14 amino acids. CDR1 and CDR2 (germline): MNHNY, SVGAGI (reference sequence). Trimming removed 4 bases at V and 5 bases at J, with 11 bases between. The CDR3 region has the DNA TGTGCCAGCAGTTTGACAGGTTCGAATGAAAAACTGTTTTTT. This sequence encodes CASSLTGSNEKLFF.

This clone has just a few counts. This chain joins TRBV4-1 and TRBJ2-3; 11 bases align to TRBD2. The CDR3 is made up of 16 amino acids. The ends lost 2 bases at V and 4 bases at J; junction bases unmatched: 5. Looked up from germline, CDR1 is MGHRA and CDR2 is YSYEKL. In DNA form, the CDR3 reads TGCGCCAGCAGCCAATTAACTAGCGGGAGTTCAGATACGCAGTATTTT. Protein product: CASSQLTSGSSDTQYF.

A single count supports this clone. This chain uses TRBV4-1 with TRBJ2-3; 7 bases fit TRBD1. V dropped 1 base and J dropped 1; count of bases not matched to a gene: 8. Germline V gives CDR1 MGHRA, CDR2 YSYEKL. The CDR3 covers 17 residues. The CDR3 here is CASSQVAGTARTDTQYF. The CDR3 DNA reads as TGCGCCAGCAGCCAAGTTGCCGGGACAGCCCGCACAGATACGCAGTATTTT.